This is a list of T cell receptor beta chains from one sample in a study of T-cell memory formation after mild COVID-19. TCRdb processed the 5' RACE reads anew with MiXCR; each CDR3 protein has one entry. The table has roughly 170,000 distinct CDR3 sequences, around 20% seen once; the top ten hold approximately 4%. The source material was PBMCs or a T cell subset sorted from them (not recorded which). These receptors all come from a young man who had mild COVID-19 (a few samples of this study predate the infection). Cell type and time point are not known. CDR3s include the opening cysteine and the closing phenylalanine or tryptophan. A D gene is named only where the DNA matches it firmly. Clone size, where shown, is once, few, many, or a class for clones that have expanded.

15	TRBV7-3	TRBJ2-2	few	TRBD1	CASSPGQSGTGELFF	TGTGCCAGCAGCCCGGGACAGTCGGGCACCGGGGAGCTGTTTTTT
11	TRBV20-1	TRBJ1-4	few	.	CSATSNEKLFF	TGCAGTGCTACGTCTAATGAAAAACTGTTTTTT
13	TRBV7-2	TRBJ2-5	.	TRBD1	CASSGQGRKTQYF	TGTGCCAGCAGCGGACAGGGGCGCAAGACCCAGTACTTC
13	TRBV29-1	TRBJ2-3	few	.	CSVSFRPGDTQYF	TGCAGCGTTTCGTTCCGTCCTGGGGATACGCAGTATTTT
14	TRBV5-1	TRBJ2-5	.	.	CASRPGTTQETQYF	TGCGCCAGTCGACCCGGGACAACACAAGAGACCCAGTACTTC
12	TRBV7-2	TRBJ1-1	.	.	CASSSDGLEAFF	TGTGCCAGCAGTTCGGACGGTTTGGAAGCTTTCTTT
12	TRBV2	TRBJ2-5	.	.	CASSGTRGTQYF	TGTGCCAGCAGCGGGACTCGAGGAACCCAGTACTTC
14	TRBV7-9	TRBJ2-1	.	TRBD1	CASSQRIGGHEQFF	TGTGCCAGCAGTCAGAGGATAGGGGGCCATGAGCAGTTCTTC
14	TRBV7-9	TRBJ2-2	.	.	CASFPDSNTGELFF	TGTGCCAGCTTCCCAGACAGTAACACCGGGGAGCTGTTTTTT
15	TRBV9	TRBJ2-1	.	TRBD2	CASSAWVRGGDEQFF	TGTGCCAGCAGCGCTTGGGTGCGGGGGGGGGATGAGCAGTTCTTC
13	TRBV18	TRBJ1-1	.	.	CASSPLRGTEAFF	TGTGCCAGCTCACCACTCAGGGGTACTGAAGCTTTCTTT
14	TRBV7-8	TRBJ2-5	once	.	CASRVPRGPRTQHF	TGTGCCAGCAGAGTCCCCCGGGGGCCCAGGACCCAGCACTTC
12	TRBV9	TRBJ2-3	.	.	CASSVETDTQYF	TGTGCCAGCAGCGTAGAAACAGATACGCAGTATTTT
16	TRBV7-9	TRBJ2-3	.	TRBD2	CASSSSSSGGTDTQYF	TGTGCCAGCAGTTCCTCTAGTAGCGGGGGCACAGATACGCAGTATTTT
14	TRBV20-1	TRBJ1-4	few	.	CSASGGGGSEKLFF	TGCAGTGCTTCAGGTGGCGGGGGCTCTGAAAAACTGTTTTTT
17	TRBV5-1	TRBJ2-5	few	TRBD2	CASSEGLAHTNQETQYF	TGCGCCAGCAGCGAGGGACTAGCTCATACTAACCAAGAGACCCAGTACTTC
18	TRBV6-2/TRBV6-3	TRBJ1-4	.	TRBD1	CASTPGQGAFPRSEKLFF	TGTGCCAGCACCCCGGGACAGGGGGCTTTTCCCCGAAGCGAAAAACTGTTTTTT
17	TRBV9	TRBJ2-1	.	.	CASSVDPGSGSRHEQFF	TGTGCCAGCAGCGTAGATCCCGGCAGCGGGTCACGGCATGAGCAGTTCTTC
15	TRBV28	TRBJ2-5	.	TRBD2	CASSSIAGGLETQYF	TGTGCCAGCAGTTCCATAGCGGGGGGGTTGGAGACCCAGTACTTC
16	TRBV12-3/TRBV12-4	TRBJ2-2	.	TRBD1	CASSLGGTGNTGELFF	TGTGCCAGCAGTTTAGGAGGGACAGGGAACACCGGGGAGCTGTTTTTT
14	TRBV20-1	TRBJ2-2	few	TRBD1	CSARDRGPTGELFF	TGCAGTGCACGAGACAGGGGTCCCACCGGGGAGCTGTTTTTT
14	TRBV7-9	TRBJ1-2	.	TRBD1	CASSYGTVNYGYTF	TGTGCCAGCAGCTACGGGACAGTTAACTATGGCTACACCTTC